This paragraph covers one TCR beta chain sequence. The data stem from a study of blood T cell repertoires in COVID-19. About the research overall: T cells, B-cell-depleted T cells, or PBMCs supplied cDNA or gDNA.

Produced via immunoSEQ multiplex PCR; TCRdb's table is partial and in-frame only. The sample has about 380,000 clones, almost 90% seen once. The CDR3 has 15 residues. Per the germline V gene, CDR1 is MDHEN and CDR2 is SYDVKM. Trimming pared 2 bases from V and 0 bases from J, leaving 9 bases between. The clonotype comes from a man younger than 35 with active or convalescent COVID-19. Input material: peripheral blood. The V and J genes are TRBV28 and TRBJ2-3; D is uncertain. The CDR3 is CASSLGPASTDTQYF. In DNA form, the CDR3 reads TGTGCCAGCAGTTTAGGGCCAGCTAGCACAGATACGCAGTATTTT.